These 32 T cell receptor beta chains came from one sample sequenced in a study of human T cells and chemical hapten exposure. MiXCR, applied by TCRdb to the RACE reads, yields one record per CDR3 protein. This sample has 65,000 to 80,000 distinct CDR3 sequences; 10% occur once, and the top ten carry roughly 1.5%. The sample's time point: patch test 1, 2 weeks after DPC sensitization. Indicated treatment: therapeutic diphenylcyclopropenone sensitization with weekly scalp DPC. This specimen consisted of whole blood, obtained in connection with sensitization to the hapten diphenylcyclopropenone (DPC). The source of these receptors is a woman between 45 and 60 years old with alopecia areata. Some clones in this sample may be carry-over from other donors' samples.

CDR3 sequence: CASSERGILAGARPTDTQYF. CDR3 in DNA: TGTGCCAGCAGTGAAAGGGGGATACTAGCGGGAGCCCGGCCCACAGATACGCAGTATTTT. V and J are TRBV6-1 and TRBJ2-3; 11 positions match TRBD2. The V gene end was trimmed by 2 bases and the J gene end by 2 bases; junction bases not matched to a gene: 15. Germline values: CDR1 MNHNS, CDR2 SASEGT. The CDR3 totals 20 residues.

There are many counts of this clonotype. V is TRBV6-5 and J is TRBJ1-6; D remains unclear. CDR1 and CDR2 from the germline V gene are MNHEY and SVGAGI. The CDR3 runs 15 residues. Trimming removed 6 bases from V and 5 bases from J, with 14 bases in between. The CDR3 protein is CASRVEGVHNSPLHF. The CDR3 DNA reads TGTGCCAGCAGGGTGGAGGGTGTTCATAATTCACCCCTCCACTTT.

The genes are TRBV19 and TRBJ2-2, with D possibly TRBD2 on 6 matching bases. CDR1 is LNHDA and CDR2 is SQIVND in the germline V gene (reference sequence). V gave up 6 bases and J gave up 0 bases, with 14 bases separating them. The CDR3 spans 16 residues. The CDR3 here is CASRGRDAANTGELFF. CDR3 bases: TGTGCCAGTAGGGGGCGGGATGCGGCGAACACCGGGGAGCTGTTTTTT.

The chain uses TRBV6-2 or TRBV6-3 and TRBJ2-1; D may correspond to TRBD1 or TRBD2 (5 bases each). The V end lost 3 bases, the J end lost 7 bases, and 16 bases lay between the germline ends. CDR1 is MNHEY, CDR2 SVGEGT, per germline. This CDR3 region has 15 residues. Here the CDR3 reads CASSYAGQGENEQFF. CDR3 nucleotide sequence: TGTGCCAGCAGTTATGCGGGCCAGGGTGAGAATGAGCAGTTCTTC.

Many counts were recorded for this clonotype. This chain uses TRBV6-2 or TRBV6-3 with TRBJ1-2, with D possibly matching TRBD1 (5 bases). The CDR3 runs 14 residues. Trimming pared 5 bases from V and 3 bases from J, leaving 13 bases between. Per the germline V gene, CDR1 is MNHEY and CDR2 is SVGEGT. The CDR3 protein is CASSKGPLDYGYTF. The CDR3 DNA reads TGTGCCAGCAGTAAGGGACCCCTGGACTATGGCTACACCTTC.

At least ten counts were recorded for this clonotype. CDR3 nucleotides: TGTGCCAGCAGTCACACCGTCTCTGGGGCCAACGTCCTGACTTTC. Protein product: CASSHTVSGANVLTF. The chain carries TRBV14 and TRBJ2-6; D ambiguous. This CDR3 region has 15 residues. Trimming removed 6 bases at V and 0 bases at J, with 9 bases between. Germline V gene sequence: CDR1 SGHDN, CDR2 FVKESK.

The sample holds a few counts of this clonotype. The rearrangement uses TRBV20-1 and TRBJ2-4, with D possibly being TRBD1 (6 bases). This CDR3 is built from 14 residues. Germline CDR1 and CDR2: DFQATT and SNEGSKA (reference sequence). V gave up 6 bases and J gave up 0 bases, with 12 bases separating them. CDR3 DNA sequence: TGCAGTGCCGTGGACAGCCCAGCCAAAAACATTCAGTACTTC. Translation: CSAVDSPAKNIQYF.

The gene calls are TRBV28 and TRBJ1-1, with no clear D. This CDR3 has 14 residues. The germline gives CDR1 MDHEN, CDR2 SYDVKM. V lost 5 bases to trimming and J lost 0 bases, with 10 bases between them. DNA of the CDR3: TGTGCCAGCAGTCCGACCCACATGAACACTGAAGCTTTCTTT. It specifies CASSPTHMNTEAFF.

This chain joins TRBV4-2 and TRBJ1-2; no firm D call. The germline CDR1 and CDR2 sequences are LGHNA and YNFKEQ. V lost 5 bases and J lost 2, with 6 bases in between. The length of the CDR3 is 12 residues. The CDR3 protein is CASSNRNYGYTF. The CDR3 DNA sequence: TGTGCCAGCAGCAACCGAAACTATGGCTACACCTTC.

V is TRBV29-1 and J is TRBJ2-3, with unresolved D. With 4 bases removed from V and 1 base from J, the gap between germline ends came to 6 bases. In germline, CDR1 is SQVTM, CDR2 ANQGSEA. The CDR3 consists of 12 residues. The CDR3 nucleotides are TGCAGCGTTGTAGAAGGCACAGATACGCAGTATTTT. This codes for CSVVEGTDTQYF.

This clonotype has only a few counts. This rearrangement joins TRBV11-2 to TRBJ2-1; 7 positions agree with TRBD2. CDR1 is SGHAT and CDR2 is FQNNGV in the germline V gene. CDR3 length: 14 residues. The trim removed 4 bases at V and 6 bases at J, leaving 6 bases unmatched. CDR3: CASSSGLVLNEQFF. CDR3 nucleotides: TGTGCCAGCAGCTCTGGACTAGTTCTCAATGAGCAGTTCTTC.

The chain combines TRBV4-2 with TRBJ1-1; perhaps TRBD1 as D (6 bases). Germline V gives CDR1 LGHNA, CDR2 YNFKEQ. The CDR3 length is 14 residues. V was pared by 2 bases and J by 1 base, with 8 bases between. CDR3 sequence reads: CASSQPDRNTEAFF. CDR3 DNA sequence: TGTGCCAGCAGCCAACCGGACAGGAACACTGAAGCTTTCTTT.

This clonotype came up a few times. The CDR3 region has the DNA TGTGCCAGCAAAGAAACTGAAGCTTTCTTT. It specifies CASKETEAFF. The V call is TRBV6-6, the J call TRBJ1-1; D remains unclear. The V and J ends lost 7 bases and 5 bases respectively, with 5 bases between them. CDR3 length: 10 residues. The germline V gene has CDR1 MNHNY and CDR2 SVGAGI (reference sequence).

This chain uses TRBV6-6 with TRBJ1-5, with TRBD1 as a possible D gene (6 bases). Per the germline V gene, CDR1 is MNHNY and CDR2 is SVGAGI (reference sequence). V dropped 0 bases and J dropped 0 bases, with 12 bases sitting between them. This CDR3 is built from 17 residues. This chain's CDR3 is CASSYSLGTSSNQPQHF. Written as DNA, the CDR3 is TGTGCCAGCAGTTACTCCTTGGGGACAAGTAGCAATCAGCCCCAGCATTTT.

The chain joins TRBV11-1 to TRBJ2-7, with 7 bases fitting TRBD2. V lost 4 bases, J lost 3 bases, and 6 bases stayed unmatched. Germline V gene data show CDR1 as SGHAT and CDR2 as FQDESV (reference sequence). The CDR3 length is 14 residues. The CDR3 sequence is CASSYKRDYYEQYF. CDR3 nucleotides: TGTGCCAGCAGCTACAAAAGGGACTACTACGAGCAGTACTTC.

The gene calls are TRBV6-6 and TRBJ2-2, with D hard to call. The CDR3 runs to 16 residues. Germline CDR1 reads MNHNY; CDR2 reads SVGAGI (reference sequence). The V and J ends lost 1 base and 0 bases respectively, with 9 bases between them. Written as DNA, the CDR3 is TGTGCCAGCAGTTACTACCGGGCGACGAACACCGGGGAGCTGTTTTTT. Amino acids: CASSYYRATNTGELFF.

This clonotype has at least ten counts. This chain links TRBV4-2 with TRBJ2-7; possibly TRBD1 or TRBD2 for D (5 bases each). CDR3 length: 14 residues. V was pared by 0 bases and J by 6 bases, with 12 bases between. CDR1 is LGHNA, CDR2 YNFKEQ, per germline. In DNA form, the CDR3 reads TGTGCCAGCAGCCAAGACTGGAGGCAGGGCGAGCAGTACTTC. Its translation is CASSQDWRQGEQYF.

This clonotype was seen a handful of times. The V gene is TRBV29-1, the J gene TRBJ2-5, with D possibly matching TRBD1 (5 bases). The ends were cut back, 6 bases at V and 1 base at J, with 9 bases in the middle. The CDR3 has 12 residues. Germline assignment: CDR1 SQVTM and CDR2 ANQGSEA. The chain's CDR3 is CSVRQSQETQYF. The CDR3 bases are TGCAGCGTGCGACAGTCCCAAGAGACCCAGTACTTC.

This clonotype was found a few times. The rearrangement links TRBV5-1 to TRBJ2-7, with 10 bases that match TRBD1. Germline V lookup: CDR1 SGHRS, CDR2 YFSETQ. This CDR3 comprises 15 residues. V lost 0 bases to trimming and J lost 6 bases; unmatched junction nucleotides: 6. The CDR3 sequence: CASSLDGTGVGEQYF. The CDR3 coding sequence is TGCGCCAGCAGCTTGGACGGGACAGGGGTCGGCGAGCAGTACTTC.

The J gene is TRBJ1-3, the V gene TRBV18; no reliable D call. The germline V gene encodes CDR1 KGHSH and CDR2 LQKENI. Trimming took 3 bases from V and 2 from J, leaving 8 bases between them. The CDR3 extends over 14 amino acids. The chain's CDR3 is CASSPVPAGNTIYF. The CDR3 coding sequence is TGTGCCAGCTCACCGGTTCCAGCTGGAAACACCATATATTTT.

The rearrangement uses TRBV18 and TRBJ1-1; D remains unclear. The CDR3 length is 17 residues. Trimming removed 0 bases from V and 3 bases from J, with 17 bases in between. The germline V gene encodes CDR1 KGHSH and CDR2 LQKENI. CDR3 DNA: TGTGCCAGCTCACCACCGTCAGGCCATCCGATGTACACTGAAGCTTTCTTT. It encodes CASSPPSGHPMYTEAFF.

This clonotype showed up just a few times. The chain couples TRBV7-2 to TRBJ2-7, with D tentatively TRBD1 (6 bases). The CDR3 contains 13 residues. V was trimmed by 5 bases and J by 2 bases, leaving 10 bases between them. Germline V gene lookup returns CDR1 SGHTA and CDR2 FQGNSA. CDR3: CASSRQEPYEQYF. In DNA, the CDR3 is TGTGCCAGCAGCCGACAGGAGCCCTACGAGCAGTACTTC. Full variable domain (missing parts from reference TRBV7-2 and TRBJ2-7): GAGVSQSPSNKVTEKGKDVELRCDPISGHTALYWYRQSLGQGLEFLIYFQGNSAPDKSGLPSDRFSAERTGGSVSTLTIQRTQQEDSAVYLCASSRQEPYEQYFGPGTRLTVT.

The chain combines TRBV7-9 with TRBJ2-1; 10 nucleotides align to TRBD2. V dropped 4 bases and J dropped 9; count of bases not matched to a gene: 9. The CDR3 covers 15 residues. The V gene's germline CDR1 is SEHNR and CDR2 FQNEAQ (reference sequence). The DNA for the CDR3 is TGTGCCAGCAGCTCGAGCGGGAGGGCCGAGATTGAGCAGTTCTTC. Its protein product is CASSSSGRAEIEQFF.

This clonotype was seen a few times. The chain combines TRBV4-3 with TRBJ2-7, with D hard to call. The CDR3 loop spans 17 amino acids. Germline V gene lookup returns CDR1 LGHNA and CDR2 YSLEER. V was trimmed by 0 bases and J by 7 bases, leaving 22 bases between them. CDR3 nucleotide sequence: TGCGCCAGCAGCCAAGAGTGGAAGGTAGGCAGATCGAGAGAGCAGTACTTC. This translates into CASSQEWKVGRSREQYF.

This clonotype was observed a few times. The chain carries TRBV20-1 and TRBJ1-1; D is possibly TRBD1 (5 bases). This CDR3 region has 12 residues. From germline, CDR1 is DFQATT and CDR2 SNEGSKA (reference sequence). The CDR3 region has the DNA TGCGGGGCGGGGGTGAAGAACACTGAAGCTTTCTTT. It encodes CGAGVKNTEAFF.

At least ten counts were recorded for this clonotype. The V and J genes are TRBV29-1 and TRBJ1-5; TRBD1 matches 9 bases. V shed 4 bases, J shed 1 base, and the junction held 5 bases outside the gene matches. Germline V gene sequence: CDR1 SQVTM, CDR2 ANQGSEA. The CDR3 spans 15 residues. CDR3 sequence: CSVVGGQGSNQPQHF. The DNA of the CDR3 is TGCAGCGTTGTAGGGGGACAGGGAAGCAATCAGCCCCAGCATTTT.

This clonotype turned up a few times. The rearrangement links TRBV7-3 to TRBJ2-7, with TRBD1 identical over 8 bases. V shed 5 bases and J 2 bases; nucleotides not matched to a gene: 5. The germline V gene encodes CDR1 SGHTA and CDR2 FQGTGA. The CDR3 is 14 amino acids. The CDR3 coding sequence is TGTGCCAGCAGCCGGACAGGGCAAACCTACGAGCAGTACTTC. Its translation is CASSRTGQTYEQYF. Filled out from reference TRBV7-3 and TRBJ2-7, the complete variable domain reads GAGVSQTPSNKVTEKGKYVELRCDPISGHTALYWYRQSLGQGPEFLIYFQGTGAADDSGLPNDRFFAVRPEGSVSTLKIQRTERGDSAVYLCASSRTGQTYEQYFGPGTRLTVT.

This clonotype was found a few times. V is TRBV5-6 and J is TRBJ2-1; perhaps TRBD1 as D (5 bases). Germline loops: CDR1 SGHDT, CDR2 YYEEEE. Trimming shortened V by 1 base and J by 2 bases, and 16 bases separated the two germline ends. The CDR3 length is 17 residues. The CDR3 DNA reads as TGTGCCAGCAGCTTGTCCCAGGGCTCCATACCCTACAATGAGCAGTTCTTC. This translates into CASSLSQGSIPYNEQFF.

The chain joins TRBV28 to TRBJ2-3, with D perhaps assigned TRBD1 or TRBD2 (6 bases each). This CDR3 contains 12 residues. Trimming left V 8 bases short and J 5 bases short, with 11 bases between. CDR1 MDHEN and CDR2 SYDVKM come from the germline V gene. The CDR3 is CASVGGQDTQYF. The CDR3 DNA follows: TGTGCCAGCGTGGGGGGCCAAGATACGCAGTATTTT.

This clonotype was counted at least ten times. The chain combines TRBV11-2 with TRBJ2-7, with D maybe TRBD1 (5 bases). Germline V lookup: CDR1 SGHAT, CDR2 FQNNGV. CDR3 length: 15 amino acids. Trimming cost V 3 bases and J 0 bases, with 12 bases left between them. CDR3 DNA sequence: TGTGCCAGCAGCTTCGGCCAGGGCCTCTCCTACGAGCAGTACTTC. Translation: CASSFGQGLSYEQYF. Full variable domain (rest looked up from reference TRBV11-2 and TRBJ2-7): EAGVAQSPRYKIIEKRQSVAFWCNPISGHATLYWYQQILGQGPKLLIQFQNNGVVDDSQLPKDRFSAERLKGVDSTLKIQPAKLEDSAVYLCASSFGQGLSYEQYFGPGTRLTVT.

This chain links TRBV29-1 with TRBJ2-7; 7 bases match TRBD1. This CDR3 is built from 13 residues. Germline CDR1 is SQVTM and CDR2 is ANQGSEA. The trim removed 2 bases at V and 3 bases at J, leaving 4 bases unmatched. CDR3 sequence reads: CSVETRQGYEQYF. CDR3 coding DNA: TGCAGCGTTGAAACCCGACAGGGCTACGAGCAGTACTTC.

The sample holds a few counts of this clonotype. The chain carries TRBV7-3 and TRBJ2-3; tentative D call: TRBD2 (5 bases). CDR3 length: 13 residues. Germline CDR1 and CDR2: SGHTA and FQGTGA. The V end lost 5 bases, the J end lost 4 bases, and 10 bases lay between the germline ends. For the CDR3, the DNA is TGTGCCAGCAGCGAGATCGGGGCAGATACGCAGTATTTT. Amino acid sequence: CASSEIGADTQYF.